This T cell receptor (beta chain) derives from a study of response to subunit inactivated influenza vaccine. In TCRdb, the RT-PCR reads were re-called with MiXCR into one record per CDR3 protein. The sample lists about 570,000 distinct CDR3 sequences; about 11% were seen once. This CDR3 region has 12 residues. Per germline, CDR1 SGHVS and CDR2 FQNEAQ. V lost 3 bases to trimming and J lost 13 bases, with 15 bases between them. The same sample was also studied in work on T cells expressing NK-cell markers. As that report states: TCR beta cDNA was made by 5'RACE template switching with UMIs. It was from sorted CD3+CD56+NKG2C+, CD3+CD56+NKG2C- and CD3+CD56-NKG2C+ T cells that TCR beta repertoires came. One of the eight sequenced donors was seronegative, whereas the other seven were HCMV-seropositive. Several of the donors carried dominant NKG2C+ clonotypes that took up about 1.0-7.0% of their CD8+ T cells.

Sample: PBMCs from blood, taken on the day of vaccination. This TCR was recovered from a man in his forties or fifties who received an inactivated influenza vaccine. This chain connects TRBV7-8 to TRBJ1-1, with D possibly TRBD1 on 5 matching bases. The CDR3 region is CASSFETAVVFF. DNA for the CDR3: TGTGCCAGCAGCTTTGAGACAGCTGTGGTTTTCTTT.